The TCR beta chain under discussion was sequenced for a study of Graves' ophthalmopathy and Graves' hyperthyroidism. Overall study findings and caveats: Blood also contained most of the expanded thyroid clonotypes above 0.001 frequency. With 70.59% sensitivity and 72.22% specificity, the model predicted ophthalmopathy progression.

Aged 18 to 65, hyperthyroidism patients had been newly diagnosed, with under 2 months' duration. This clonotype was seen at least ten times. Its antigen is as yet unknown. A much larger clone differs from this one at a single base, so this may be a read error. RNA transcripts provided the template for amplifying TCR beta CDR3 regions. Scientists carried out first-round RT-PCR using HTBI primers and then a second-round multiplex PCR. TCRdb called the multiplex PCR reads again in MiXCR, with one record for every CDR3 protein. The sample yields about 400,000 distinct CDR3 sequences, over 15% seen once. Trimming removed 3 bases at V and 5 bases at J, with 16 bases between. Germline loops: CDR1 MNHNS, CDR2 SASEGT. This CDR3 comprises 15 residues.

V gene TRBV6-1 combines with J gene TRBJ2-5; D not resolved. The sample was peripheral blood. The sequence derives from a young woman with stable Graves' hyperthyroidism. The CDR3 coding sequence is TGTGCCAGCAGTGAGACCTTGACAACCTGGGAGACCCAGTACTTC. Its translation is CASSETLTTWETQYF.